This T cell receptor beta chain was sequenced during a study of identical twins (dated by TCRdb to the mid-2010s). For context, the study as a whole: The study deep-sequenced TCR alpha and beta repertoires from monozygotic twins, unrelated adults of various ages and cord blood to test whether fetal clonotypes persist. To rule out contamination, replicate twin experiments were performed at different times with different library preparation protocols.

Only healthy Caucasian donors were included. The twin cohort comprised three pairs of female monozygotic twins, all aged roughly 18 to 30 years. Peripheral blood mononuclear cells were used as the source from which RNA for TCR libraries was isolated. Here is what the overall study found, with its caveats: Compared with coincidental sharing between unrelated individuals, out-of-frame TCR alpha sequences shared between twins had an excess of sequences with low generation probability. Excess twin sharing in beta out-of-frame sequences was weaker because fewer shared sequences lowered the signal-to-noise ratio. In monozygotic twins, out-of-frame TCR alpha sharing was systematically underestimated by recombination models, although the models agreed with sharing between unrelated individuals. Abundant cord blood beta clonotypes carried fewer insertions; young adult naive repertoires showed a weaker similar trend, while memory repertoires showed none. Invariant T cells such as MAIT and iNKT could partly confound zero-insertion analyses, though diverse VJ usage argued against this for most clonotypes. Because the same donors could not be followed over many years, the conclusions depended on cross-sectional statistical analysis.

The CDR3 holds 12 amino acids from the cysteine to the phenylalanine. The CDR3 DNA has 36 bases and is translated from base 1. CDR1 and CDR2 were assigned from the germline V gene as SGHVS and FNYEAQ. Deletion took 4 bases off V and 8 bases off J, with a span of 9 bases between the germline ends. Libraries were built with 5' RACE. TCRdb names Illumina HiSeq 2000 as the instrument used. A universal primer binding site was introduced by template switching, and a unique molecular identifier was present in the final cDNA, enabling accurate counting of TCR cDNA molecules. First-strand cDNA for TCR alpha and beta chains was synthesized from specific primers in the conserved constant-segment region. To control for contamination, every cDNA library carried two barcodes: a SMART-Mk sample barcode plus Illumina barcodes. Two successive PCR steps introduced TruSeq adapter sequences along with Illumina sample barcodes. Sequencing of the TCR alpha and beta cDNA libraries was done on the Illumina HiSeq platform using custom primers. As for the authors' bioinformatics: Unique molecular identifiers were extracted from raw reads with MiGEC, and CDR3 positions were determined with MiXCR. Recombination models were inferred per individual with the repgenHMM and IGoR tools using an EM algorithm. The analysis of shared clonotypes was done with the tcR package in R, with sharing normalized by the product of cloneset sizes. To study raw recombination free of thymic and clonal selection effects, out-of-frame nonproductive sequences were analyzed. The public reads were reprocessed in TCRdb via fastp at Q25 and MiXCR, keeping in-frame beta chains. Identical CDR3 proteins give one entry, which carries the most common genes and DNA. The V and J calls follow TCRdb's processing rather than the paper's. Present in this sample are under 800,000 distinct CDR3 sequences, less than 25% of which were seen just once. The top ten constitute 4% to 5.5% of the sample.

A note on this clonotype: The clone's antigen remains unknown. Nothing much larger sits one base from this clone, and base qualities are not available.

Another study also made use of these data, one on T cells expressing NK-cell markers. In that second paper, the authors write: Eight or nine donors provided sorted CD3+CD56+NKG2C+, CD3+CD56+NKG2C- and CD3+CD56-NKG2C+ T-cell subsets, whose TCR beta-chain repertoires were profiled. Among the eight sequenced donors, seven were HCMV-seropositive and one was HCMV-seronegative. To restrict sorting to alphabetaTCR-expressing T cells, an anti-gammadeltaTCR antibody was added in several experiments. In roughly six donors, the dominant CD3+CD56+NKG2C+ clonotypes ranked among the top 10 CD8+ clonotypes, making up 1.0-7.0% of CD8+ T cells. Those dominant clonotypes were again the most abundant among CD3+CD56-NKG2C+ cells in a few donors, at about 25-60.1%. Whether the expanded NKG2C-expressing T cell clones were specific for HCMV antigens was left unclear. Randomly selected healthy volunteers, three men and five women, were used as the eight sequenced donors. HCMV-specific IgG was detected in serum with a commercial ELISA kit to determine HCMV serostatus. Bulk peripheral blood T-cell repertoires were additionally sequenced from unsorted PBMC for 5 or 6 donors. MIGEC was used to demultiplex reads and group the reads by UMI, and MiTCR was used to assemble and quantify clonotypes. To exclude erroneous sequences, only TCR cDNA sequences supported by at least two reads were retained. The tcR package was used for downstream repertoire analysis, and clonotypes were matched between fractions using CDR3 nucleotide sequence together with V segment. VDJmatch was used to annotate antigen specificity against VDJdb, with one amino acid substitution allowed in CDR3.

Sequenced material: PBMCs. The TCR sequence derives from a woman younger than 30 in good health. The chain uses TRBV7-6 and TRBJ2-1, with no reliable assignment of the D segment. The CDR3 amino acid sequence is: CASSYGKDEQFF. The bases are TGTGCCAGCAGCTATGGGAAGGATGAGCAGTTCTTC.